Sequencing of this T cell receptor (beta chain) was carried out in a study of blood T cell repertoires in COVID-19 (dated by TCRdb to the early 2020s). Some background on the complete study: Collaborator samples came from the United States, Italy and Spain and covered acute and convalescent phases of COVID-19. The material from the prospective study consisted of cDNA or gDNA derived from T cells, B-cell-depleted T cells, or PBMCs. Subjects who had been exposed to COVID-19, were actively infected with it, or had recovered from it provided the deeply sampled blood TCRbeta repertoires that made up the dataset. The repertoires were made available in a free public database intended to serve as a resource for research on the immune response to SARS-CoV-2. Samples were obtained from the ongoing ImmuneRACE study (first 160 participants) and from about 1,300 subjects provided by 6 global collaborators. The sample metadata nearly always contained a de-identified subject ID, COVID-19 status, age in years and sex. Where available, HLA class I and class II types were taken from metadata supplied by the sample provider and were not determined by assay-based typing. What the work shows at the level of the full study, not this receptor alone: The amount of clinical and demographic metadata varied by source and participant and was provided uncurated.

V is clipped by 4 bases and J by 1 base, and the sequence between their germline boundaries is 14 bases long. The CDR3 runs 16 amino acids, cysteine and phenylalanine included. Just the 48-base CDR3 DNA is kept, in frame starting at base 1. CDR1 and CDR2 are drawn from the germline V gene: SGHDN, FVKESK. Whole blood was collected in K2EDTA tubes by collaborating institutions according to the institutions' own protocols. Collaborator samples were shipped for TCRbeta analysis as frozen whole blood, isolated PBMCs, or DNA extracted from either sample type. TCRbeta CDR3 regions were amplified from genomic DNA by means of the immunoSEQ Assay, a bias-controlled multiplex PCR. For the original study's pipeline: The number of nucleated cells in each sample was estimated from the amplification of reference gene primers within the assay. To quantify the absolute abundance of each unique TCRbeta CDR3 rearrangement, sequence reads were collapsed and filtered. For each sample, productive Simpson clonality was calculated as the square root of Simpson's diversity index over productive rearrangements. TCRdb took this table from immuneACCESS and kept in-frame rearrangements with V and J called. Such tables lack part of the clones; where checked against another copy, unresolved V genes explain under half of the gap, and the rest is unexplained. V and J calls and clone size are given by that table; D and trimming were obtained from the DNA. In this sample the table shows over 200,000 clones, approximately 90% of which occur a single time. 5% to 6.5% of the sample goes to the ten largest clones.

In regard to this clone: This receptor's antigen is unknown. There are no base qualities to consult, and no much larger clone falls within one base.

The chain couples TRBV14 to TRBJ1-3; 5 matching bases give a weak D call of TRBD1. The receptor was isolated from an elderly man with acute or convalescent COVID-19. Source material: peripheral blood. The nucleotide sequence is given as TGTGCCAGCAGCCTTCGGACACCTCGATCTGGAAACACCATATATTTT. This gives the protein CASSLRTPRSGNTIYF.